One and the same sample provided the 30 T cell receptor beta chains below, sequenced in a study of Graves' ophthalmopathy and Graves' hyperthyroidism. The authors amplified TCR beta CDR3 regions, and they did so from RNA transcripts for repertoire sequencing. Following a first-round RT-PCR that used HTBI primers, a second-round multiplex PCR was carried out. TCRdb reprocessed the multiplex PCR reads with MiXCR, giving one entry per CDR3 protein. The sample contains 1 million to 1.3 million distinct CDR3 sequences, about two fifths of which appear only once. Sequencing input: peripheral blood or thyroid tissue (not recorded which). The receptors stem from an adult man with Graves' hyperthyroidism.

A remark on this clonotype: Compared with germline, one end of the junction differs, possibly owing to a read error. The chain couples TRBV10-2 to TRBJ2-7, with D possibly being TRBD2 (6 bases). Germline V CDR1 and CDR2: WSHSY, SAAADI. This CDR3 spans 17 amino acids. The CDR3, as DNA: TGTGCCAGCAGTTACTCAAAGTCGGGGGTGAGCCGCTACGAGCAGTACTTC. Translating gives CASSYSKSGVSRYEQYF.

The J gene is TRBJ2-7, the V gene TRBV11-2, with D unclear. Germline values: CDR1 SGHAT, CDR2 FQNNGV. V lost 0 bases and J lost 6, with 12 bases in between. This CDR3 contains 14 residues. CDR3 region: CASSLDNPGAEQYF. Written as DNA, the CDR3 is TGTGCCAGCAGCTTAGATAACCCCGGAGCCGAGCAGTACTTC.

This clonotype was seen at least ten times. The junction does not match germline at one end; this may be a read error. The chain carries TRBV10-2 and TRBJ2-7; 8 bases match TRBD1. The V gene's germline CDR1 is WSHSY and CDR2 SAAADI. The CDR3 length is 12 residues. As DNA, the CDR3 is TGCGCCACCCGGACAGGGCCCTACAAGCAGTACTTC. It codes for CATRTGPYKQYF.

The rearrangement links TRBV20-1 to TRBJ2-7, with TRBD1 matching 9 bases. CDR3 length: 15 amino acids. Looked up from germline, CDR1 is DFQATT and CDR2 is SNEGSKA (reference sequence). V dropped 3 bases and J dropped 7; count of bases not matched to a gene: 13. The CDR3 is CSASLPTTGGGEQYF. CDR3 bases: TGCAGTGCTAGCCTTCCCACGACAGGGGGTGGTGAGCAGTACTTC.

This clonotype was seen many times. This chain links TRBV20-1 with TRBJ2-2; D is unresolved. CDR1 is DFQATT, CDR2 SNEGSKA, per germline (reference sequence). Trimming took 4 bases from V and 2 from J, leaving 17 bases between them. The length of the CDR3 is 16 residues. Here the CDR3 reads CSATSRRAYNTGELFF. The CDR3 nucleotides read TGCAGTGCTACCTCCCGCAGAGCCTATAACACCGGGGAGCTGTTTTTT.

Written as DNA, the CDR3 is TGTGCCATCAGTAGTATTCGAGAGGGGAGCTCCTACGAGCAGTACTTC. This sequence encodes CAISSIREGSSYEQYF. The V and J genes are TRBV10-3 and TRBJ2-7; possibly TRBD1 or TRBD2 for D (5 bases each). Trimming took 5 bases from V and 0 from J, leaving 17 bases between them. Germline loops: CDR1 ENHRY, CDR2 SYGVKD. The CDR3 is 16 residues long.

The chain joins TRBV6-2 or TRBV6-3 to TRBJ1-5; the D gene is possibly TRBD1 (6 bases). The CDR3 loop spans 14 amino acids. V shed 2 bases and J shed 3 bases, with 8 bases lying between them. Looked up from germline, CDR1 is MNHEY and CDR2 is SVGEGT. CDR3 coding DNA: TGTGCCAGCAGTTACGGACAGCTCAATCAGCCCCAGCATTTT. Protein: CASSYGQLNQPQHF.

In this sample, this clonotype turned up many times. The CDR3 DNA is TGTGCCAGCAGCTGGGGACAGGGGGCTCGATACGAGCAGTACTTC. Amino acids: CASSWGQGARYEQYF. The gene calls are TRBV7-2 and TRBJ2-7; 12 bases line up with TRBD1. V lost 4 bases, J lost 4 bases, and 5 bases stayed unmatched. This CDR3 comprises 15 residues. Germline CDR1 reads SGHTA; CDR2 reads FQGNSA. The full variable domain, with the rest looked up from reference TRBV7-2 and TRBJ2-7, is GAGVSQSPSNKVTEKGKDVELRCDPISGHTALYWYRQSLGQGLEFLIYFQGNSAPDKSGLPSDRFSAERTGGSVSTLTIQRTQQEDSAVYLCASSWGQGARYEQYFGPGTRLTVT.

The sample holds a few counts of this clonotype. The rearrangement joins TRBV12-3 or TRBV12-4 to TRBJ1-6; D not certain. The CDR3 is 14 residues long. Deletions cut 7 bases from V and 10 bases from J, with 17 bases between. This chain's CDR3 is CASNNGGRESPLHF. The DNA of the CDR3 is TGTGCCAGCAACAACGGCGGTAGGGAATCACCCCTCCACTTT.

This clonotype has a count of ten or more. The chain has TRBV10-3 and TRBJ1-1, with 7 bases matching TRBD1. The CDR3 has 15 residues. V lost 10 bases, J lost 0 bases, and 11 bases stayed unmatched. The germline gives CDR1 ENHRY, CDR2 SYGVKD. The CDR3 spells CATRPGQTMNTEAFF. The CDR3 nucleotides read TGTGCCACGCGACCGGGACAGACTATGAACACTGAAGCTTTCTTT.

This clonotype was seen ten or more times. The chain couples TRBV4-2 to TRBJ2-7; no firm D call. CDR3 length: 15 residues. Germline CDR1 LGHNA, CDR2 YNFKEQ. V gave up 0 bases and J gave up 0 bases, with 9 bases separating them. Written as DNA, the CDR3 is TGTGCCAGCAGCCAAGATGCCGGTAGCTCCTACGAGCAGTACTTC. This translates into CASSQDAGSSYEQYF.

This clonotype was seen once. The rearrangement uses TRBV15 and TRBJ1-6; 7 bases line up with TRBD1. V lost 0 bases and J lost 8; bases outside the gene matches: 7. CDR1 is LNHNV, CDR2 YYDKDF, per germline (reference sequence). This CDR3 is 16 amino acids long. In DNA form, the CDR3 reads TGTGCCACCAGCAGAGATCTGGCAGGGGGGGATTCACCCCTCCACTTT. Protein sequence: CATSRDLAGGDSPLHF.

This clonotype occurred many times. This chain uses TRBV29-1 with TRBJ2-7; 8 bases match TRBD1. Germline CDR1 and CDR2: SQVTM and ANQGSEA. Losses at the gene ends were 0 bases for V and 2 bases for J; bases not matched to a gene: 9. The CDR3 runs 16 residues. The CDR3 region is CSVEDLRTGSAYEQYF. The DNA of the CDR3 is TGCAGCGTTGAAGACTTGCGGACAGGGTCCGCCTACGAGCAGTACTTC.

Only one count was recorded for this clonotype. The chain combines TRBV10-3 with TRBJ1-2; D might be TRBD1 (5 bases). CDR1 is ENHRY, CDR2 SYGVKD, per germline. Trimming took 10 bases from V and 6 from J, leaving 15 bases between them. The CDR3 has 12 residues. CDR3 sequence: CASRDPGDGYTF. DNA of the CDR3: TGTGCCAGCAGGGACCCGGGGGATGGCTACACCTTC.

This clonotype was detected only a few times. This chain connects TRBV7-2 to TRBJ1-4; the match to TRBD1 covers 9 bases. Trimming at V came to 5 bases and at J to 8 bases, leaving 9 bases not matched to a gene. The CDR3 has 15 residues. CDR1 and CDR2 (germline): SGHTA, FQGNSA. The CDR3 protein is CASSTKGQGREKLFF. CDR3 DNA: TGTGCCAGCAGCACCAAGGGACAGGGTAGAGAAAAACTGTTTTTT.

This clonotype was counted a few times. The chain is built from TRBV6-1 and TRBJ1-2; TRBD1 aligns across 7 bases. The CDR3 totals 14 residues. The V and J ends lost 6 bases and 5 bases, in that order; junction bases with no gene match: 9. Germline V gene lookup returns CDR1 MNHNS and CDR2 SASEGT. The CDR3 spells CASRVKTGRYGYTF. The CDR3 DNA reads TGTGCCAGCAGGGTTAAGACAGGGCGTTATGGCTACACCTTC.

The chain joins TRBV11-2 to TRBJ2-7; 13 bases are shared with TRBD2. Germline trimming cut 5 bases from V and 5 bases from J; bases unmatched to any gene: 12. CDR3 size: 17 residues. Germline V gene data show CDR1 as SGHAT and CDR2 as FQNNGV. CDR3 DNA sequence: TGTGCCAGCAGCCCCTGGACTAGCGGGAGTGGGAGCCACGAGCAGTACTTC. Residues: CASSPWTSGSGSHEQYF.

Comment on this clonotype: A single base separates this from a much larger clone, so it may be a read error. The chain couples TRBV11-2 to TRBJ1-1, with D possibly TRBD1 on 5 matching bases. Germline V lookup: CDR1 SGHAT, CDR2 FQNNGV. The CDR3 extends over 13 amino acids. V was pared by 5 bases and J by 0 bases, with 7 bases between. The CDR3, as DNA: TGTGCCAGCAGCGGACACATGAACACTGAAGCTTTCTTT. Protein product: CASSGHMNTEAFF.

Worth noting for this clonotype: A clone one base away is much larger, so this may be a read error. The chain carries TRBV10-3 and TRBJ1-2; D remains unclear. Germline V gene sequence: CDR1 ENHRY, CDR2 SYGVKD. V lost 3 bases and J lost 0, with 14 bases in between. This CDR3 spans 16 amino acids. CDR3 DNA sequence: TGTGCCATCAGTGAAGCGGGGTCTGAAGCTAACTATGGCTACACCTTC. Translation: CAISEAGSEANYGYTF.

CDR3 region: CAISANTWTGEGLSTGYTF. CDR3 coding DNA: TGTGCCATCAGTGCCAACACCTGGACAGGGGAAGGGCTATCGACTGGCTACACCTTC. The chain links TRBV10-3 to TRBJ1-2, with 9 bases matching TRBD1. V was clipped by 4 bases and J by 7 bases; unmatched bases: 22. This CDR3 has 19 amino acids. Germline assignment: CDR1 ENHRY and CDR2 SYGVKD.

The rearrangement joins TRBV11-2 to TRBJ1-3; D is undetermined. Trimming took off 5 bases at V and 0 bases at J, with 8 bases between the two ends. Per germline, CDR1 SGHAT and CDR2 FQNNGV. The CDR3 is 14 amino acids. DNA for the CDR3: TGTGCCAGCAGCCAATCCCACTCTGGAAACACCATATATTTT. Amino acids: CASSQSHSGNTIYF.

The chain links TRBV12-3 or TRBV12-4 to TRBJ2-7, with 7 bases matching TRBD1. This CDR3 contains 15 residues. With 11 bases clipped from V and 7 bases from J, the junction kept 20 bases outside the gene matches. CDR3 protein: CAAGGRQGSGREQYF. The CDR3 nucleotides are TGTGCCGCCGGTGGAAGACAGGGAAGTGGTAGGGAGCAGTACTTC.

The CDR3 DNA sequence: TGTGCCAGCTCACTCATGACAAGCTCTGGAAACACCATATATTTT. Encoded protein: CASSLMTSSGNTIYF. V gene TRBV18 combines with J gene TRBJ1-3; D ambiguous. Trimming pared 4 bases from V and 0 bases from J, leaving 10 bases between. Looked up from germline, CDR1 is KGHSH and CDR2 is LQKENI. The CDR3 length is 15 residues.

This clonotype was seen ten or more times. The J gene is TRBJ1-2, the V gene TRBV20-1, with TRBD1 matching over 8 bases. The CDR3 length is 15 residues. Germline CDR1 and CDR2: DFQATT and SNEGSKA (reference sequence). After removal of 2 bases from V and 6 bases from J, the junction contained 11 bases not matched to a gene. The CDR3 DNA is TGCAGTGCTAGATCCACTGCGACAGGGGTACATGGCTACACCTTC. This gives the protein CSARSTATGVHGYTF.

This clonotype was found a few times. V usage is TRBV20-1 and J usage is TRBJ1-6; possibly TRBD1 for D (5 bases). The germline V and J ends were trimmed by 6 bases and 6 bases, with 15 bases remaining between them. Looked up from germline, CDR1 is DFQATT and CDR2 is SNEGSKA (reference sequence). This CDR3 is built from 14 residues. As DNA, the CDR3 is TGCAGTGCGACTGTGGGACCGTTTAATTCACCCCTCCACTTT. It translates to CSATVGPFNSPLHF.

On this clonotype: The conserved phenylalanine or tryptophan is not found at the CDR3 terminus, so this likely reflects a read error. Because the CDR3's place on the DNA is in doubt, the DNA is left out and the CDR3 is given as listed by TCRdb. V is TRBV5-6 and J is TRBJ2-7; the table's D call TRBD1 went unverified against the DNA. Ends included, the CDR3 has 8 residues. Germline CDR1 is SGHDT and CDR2 is YYEEEE. The CDR3 protein is CASSQGTG.

The chain combines TRBV9 with TRBJ1-4, with TRBD1 matching 7 bases. Per germline, CDR1 SGDLS and CDR2 YYNGEE. With 1 base clipped from V and 4 bases from J, the junction kept 4 bases outside the gene matches. The CDR3 has 15 amino acids. The CDR3 DNA reads as TGTGCCAGCAGCGTATGCGGGACAGTTAATGAAAAACTGTTTTTT. Translated, it gives CASSVCGTVNEKLFF. The whole variable domain, filled in from reference TRBV9 and TRBJ1-4, reads DSGVTQTPKHLITATGQRVTLRCSPRSGDLSVYWYQQSLDQGLQFLIQYYNGEERAKGNILERFSAQQFPDLHSELNLSSLELGDSALYFCASSVCGTVNEKLFFGSGTQLSVL.

The gene calls are TRBV11-2 and TRBJ2-7, with no clear D. This CDR3 is built from 17 residues. Germline-derived CDR1 and CDR2 are SGHAT and FQNNGV. V lost 2 bases and J lost 0, with 17 bases in between. CDR3 nucleotides: TGTGCCAGCAGCTTAACGGTGAACGACCTTTCCTCCTACGAGCAGTACTTC. Amino acid sequence: CASSLTVNDLSSYEQYF.

The CDR3 sequence: CSAFGQGGSGANVLTF. The CDR3, as DNA: TGCAGCGCCTTCGGACAGGGAGGCTCTGGGGCCAACGTCCTGACTTTC. This chain links TRBV29-1 with TRBJ2-6; 8 bases agree with TRBD1. Losses at the gene ends were 7 bases for V and 0 bases for J; bases not matched to a gene: 8. The CDR3 is 16 amino acids. Germline lookup yields CDR1 SQVTM and CDR2 ANQGSEA.

The chain has TRBV4-3 and TRBJ1-2; D unresolved. From germline, CDR1 is LGHNA and CDR2 YSLEER. V lost 0 bases and J 0 bases, leaving 14 bases between the germline ends. This CDR3 is 17 amino acids long. The CDR3 is CASSQDSQKGANYGYTF. CDR3 nucleotide sequence: TGCGCCAGCAGCCAAGATAGCCAGAAAGGAGCTAACTATGGCTACACCTTC.